Listed below are T cell receptor beta chains from one sample, sequenced in a study of human T cells and chemical hapten exposure. MiXCR, run by TCRdb on the reads, gives a single entry per CDR3 protein. The sample holds about 120,000 distinct CDR3 sequences, over 7% seen once. The source material was whole blood. These receptors were taken from a human donor in good health. Some clones in this sample may be carry-over from other donors' samples. Both conserved end residues are trimmed from each CDR3.

cdr3_length v_call cdr3_aa
13 TRBV11-2 ASRVTGITSYEQY
15 TRBV5-1 ASSPGLGSSVAYEQY
13 TRBV9 ASSPRDRVIFGYT
15 TRBV20-1 SARRRGRIPSNQPQH
14 TRBV11-2 ASSGMLMGVTGELF
11 TRBV12-3/TRBV12-4 ASSLEERAEAF
14 TRBV20-1 SARGRLGGQGSGYT
11 TRBV7-2 ASSLEGAGGYT
12 TRBV20-1 SARIPGGSRGYT
12 TRBV5-4 ASSYQTGAIEAF
16 TRBV7-2 ASSVGLAGRSSYNEQF
14 TRBV12-5 ALAGDRGTNFNEQF
15 TRBV7-2 ASSLGKPGQSSYEQY
12 TRBV7-9 ASSLGPMNTEAF
13 TRBV5-1 ASSLDARSAGELF
11 TRBV20-1 SARGATDDGYT
13 TRBV27 ASSFTGSSGNTIY
14 TRBV29-1 SFAIYGTGRTDTQY
12 TRBV7-2 ASSSLQGNTEAF
13 TRBV29-1 SVVSSGGFYNEQF
10 TRBV7-2 ASSLSNQPQH
9 TRBV5-6 ASSLGSEAF
14 TRBV14 ASSQGGTDWGYGYT
10 TRBV14 ASSQEDHEQF
13 TRBV19 ASSIGWGAKNIQY
11 TRBV20-1 SAGGDRGGEAF
17 TRBV2 ASSEADPSGTGGLYEQY
11 TRBV27 ASSRGGQETQY
12 TRBV7-9 ASSFPQRNNEQF
12 TRBV6-6 ASSYPPDGSEQF
11 TRBV20-1 SARTRGSYGYT
14 TRBV28 ASSRTSGTLHNEQF
16 TRBV4-1 ASSQEGEGAGATYEQY